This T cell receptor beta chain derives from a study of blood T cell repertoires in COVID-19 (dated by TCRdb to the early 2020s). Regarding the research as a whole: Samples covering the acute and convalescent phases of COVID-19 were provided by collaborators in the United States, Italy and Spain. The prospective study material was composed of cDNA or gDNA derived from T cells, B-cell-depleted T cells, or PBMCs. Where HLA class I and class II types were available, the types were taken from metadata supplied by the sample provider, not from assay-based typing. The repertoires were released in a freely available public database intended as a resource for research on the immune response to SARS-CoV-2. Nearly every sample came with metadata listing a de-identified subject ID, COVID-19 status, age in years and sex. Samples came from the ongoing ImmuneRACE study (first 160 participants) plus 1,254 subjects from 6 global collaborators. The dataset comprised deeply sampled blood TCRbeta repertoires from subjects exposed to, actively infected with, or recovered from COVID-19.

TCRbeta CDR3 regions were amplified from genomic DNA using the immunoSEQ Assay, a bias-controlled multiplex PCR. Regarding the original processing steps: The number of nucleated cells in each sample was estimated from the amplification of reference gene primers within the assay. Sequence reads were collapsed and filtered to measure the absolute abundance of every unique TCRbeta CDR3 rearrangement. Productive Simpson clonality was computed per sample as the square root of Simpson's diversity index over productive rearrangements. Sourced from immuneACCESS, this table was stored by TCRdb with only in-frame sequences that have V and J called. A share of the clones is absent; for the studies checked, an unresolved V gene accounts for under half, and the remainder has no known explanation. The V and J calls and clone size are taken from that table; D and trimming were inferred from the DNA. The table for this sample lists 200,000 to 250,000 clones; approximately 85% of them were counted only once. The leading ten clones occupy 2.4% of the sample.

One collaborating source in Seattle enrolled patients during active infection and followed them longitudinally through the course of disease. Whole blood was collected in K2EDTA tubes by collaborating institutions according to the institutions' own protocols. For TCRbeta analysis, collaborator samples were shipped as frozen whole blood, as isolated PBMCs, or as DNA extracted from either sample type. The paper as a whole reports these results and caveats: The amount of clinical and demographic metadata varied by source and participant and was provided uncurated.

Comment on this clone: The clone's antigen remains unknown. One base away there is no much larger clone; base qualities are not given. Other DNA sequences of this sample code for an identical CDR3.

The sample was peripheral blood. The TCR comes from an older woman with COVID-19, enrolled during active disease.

The CDR3 loop reads CASSLDRATDTQYF. Read as DNA, the sequence is TGTGCCAGCAGCTTAGATCGAGCGACAGATACGCAGTATTTT. The chain is assembled from TRBV11-2 and TRBJ2-3, with the D segment identity uncertain. Inclusive of the bounding cysteine and phenylalanine, the CDR3 is 14 residues long. Only CDR3 DNA is held: 42 bases, read in frame from base 1. CDR1 and CDR2 are read off the germline V gene as SGHAT and FQNNGV. The V end loses 0 bases and the J end loses 3 bases, and a stretch of 7 bases separates them.